The 20 T cell receptor beta chains in this list originate from one sample, sequenced in a study of T-cell reconstitution after alpha-beta-depleted transplantation in children. For TCRbeta, the library was prepared with unique molecular identifiers. TCRdb re-analysed the PCR reads in MiXCR, keeping a single row per CDR3 protein. The sample contains 450,000 to 700,000 distinct CDR3 sequences, over 25% of which appear only once. The specimen comprised PBMCs, sampled before TCRalphabeta/CD19-depleted stem cell transplant. The receptors stem from a boy under three years old with Wiskott-Aldrich syndrome, due to receive a stem cell transplant.

V and J are TRBV5-1 and TRBJ2-4, with 15 bases matching TRBD2. Germline-derived CDR1 and CDR2 are SGHRS and YFSETQ. V lost 4 bases, J lost 7 bases, and 9 bases stayed unmatched. The CDR3 length is 17 residues. The CDR3 nucleotides read TGCGCCAGCAGCCCCGGACTAGCGGGAGGGCCTGGTAACATTCAGTACTTC. Translated: CASSPGLAGGPGNIQYF.

In its sample, this clonotype was seen a few times. The genes are TRBV5-1 and TRBJ2-5; D is possibly TRBD1 or TRBD2 (5 bases each). CDR1 SGHRS and CDR2 YFSETQ come from the germline V gene. V dropped 2 bases and J dropped 4 bases, with 15 bases sitting between them. CDR3 length: 15 residues. Written as DNA, the CDR3 is TGCGCCAGCAGCTTTGCCTCATGGGGGTCAGAGACCCAGTACTTC. Translated, it gives CASSFASWGSETQYF.

This clonotype occurred a few times. The J gene is TRBJ2-5, the V gene TRBV12-3 or TRBV12-4; no definite D call. V lost 4 bases and J 1 base, leaving 7 bases between the germline ends. The CDR3 sequence is 13 residues long. The CDR3 sequence is CASSSKIQETQYF. The DNA for the CDR3 is TGTGCCAGCAGTTCTAAAATCCAAGAGACCCAGTACTTC.

The J gene is TRBJ2-7, the V gene TRBV20-1; TRBD1 agrees at 10 bases. This CDR3 has 14 residues. Germline CDR1 reads DFQATT; CDR2 reads SNEGSKA (reference sequence). The ends lost 4 bases at V and 5 bases at J; junction bases unmatched: 8. The CDR3 is CSATMGTGVHEQYF. As DNA, the CDR3 is TGCAGTGCTACCATGGGGACAGGGGTTCACGAGCAGTACTTC.

This clonotype was observed a few times. This sequence joins TRBV27 and TRBJ2-7, with D perhaps assigned TRBD1 or TRBD2 (6 bases each). The V and J ends lost 2 bases and 7 bases respectively, with 15 bases between them. This CDR3 spans 14 amino acids. CDR1 is MNHEY and CDR2 is SMNVEV in the germline V gene (reference sequence). The CDR3 sequence: CASSLNSGAREQYF. The CDR3 DNA reads as TGTGCCAGCAGTTTAAATTCGGGGGCTAGGGAGCAGTACTTC.

The rearrangement uses TRBV5-1 and TRBJ1-4, with D maybe TRBD1 (6 bases). Per germline, CDR1 SGHRS and CDR2 YFSETQ. The length of the CDR3 is 16 residues. The V end was cut by 0 bases, the J end by 6 bases, with 15 bases between. The CDR3 protein is CASSLGRQDSYEKLFF. The CDR3 DNA sequence: TGCGCCAGCAGCTTGGGGCGACAGGATTCCTATGAAAAACTGTTTTTT. Combining the CDR3 with reference TRBV5-1 and TRBJ1-4 gives the whole variable domain KAGVTQTPRYLIKTRGQQVTLSCSPISGHRSVSWYQQTPGQGLQFLFEYFSETQRNKGNFPGRFSGRQFSNSRSEMNVSTLELGDSALYLCASSLGRQDSYEKLFFGSGTQLSVL.

CDR3 residues: CASSLSSVLGRDTQYF. The CDR3 nucleotides read TGCGCCAGCAGCTTGAGTTCGGTGTTAGGAAGAGATACGCAGTATTTT. The chain couples TRBV5-1 to TRBJ2-3; D is unclear. V lost 1 base, J lost 5 bases, and 17 bases lay in between. CDR1 is SGHRS, CDR2 YFSETQ, per germline. CDR3 size: 16 residues.

The chain carries TRBV20-1 and TRBJ2-7; TRBD2 agrees at 9 bases. The germline gives CDR1 DFQATT, CDR2 SNEGSKA (reference sequence). The CDR3 is made up of 15 amino acids. The V and J ends lost 4 bases and 5 bases, in that order; junction bases with no gene match: 12. CDR3 bases: TGCAGTGCTATAAGCAGCGGTAGCGGGAGTGACGAGCAGTACTTC. The encoded protein is CSAISSGSGSDEQYF.

This chain uses TRBV5-1 with TRBJ2-5; possible D gene TRBD2, 5 bases. With 0 bases removed from V and 4 bases from J, the gap between germline ends came to 13 bases. The CDR3 contains 15 residues. CDR1 SGHRS and CDR2 YFSETQ come from the germline V gene. This CDR3 reads CASSLGGGESETQYF. In DNA, the CDR3 is TGCGCCAGCAGCTTGGGCGGAGGCGAGTCAGAGACCCAGTACTTC.

V is TRBV12-3 or TRBV12-4 and J is TRBJ2-5, with unresolved D. The CDR3 loop spans 12 amino acids. Trimming removed 2 bases from V and 5 bases from J, with 6 bases in between. DNA for the CDR3: TGTGCCAGCAGTTTAAGTTCGGAGACCCAGTACTTC. Its translation is CASSLSSETQYF.

The CDR3 here is CASSEQDPNTEAFF. The CDR3 coding sequence is TGTGCCAGCAGTGAACAGGACCCGAACACTGAAGCTTTCTTT. The chain links TRBV2 to TRBJ1-1; no reliable D call. Trimming cost V 2 bases and J 1 base, with 8 bases left between them. CDR1 and CDR2 from the germline V gene are SNHLY and FYNNEI. The CDR3 length is 14 residues.

Only a few counts were recorded for this clonotype. V gene TRBV11-2 combines with J gene TRBJ2-5, with TRBD2 matching over 7 bases. The germline V gene has CDR1 SGHAT and CDR2 FQNNGV. V lost 1 base, J lost 1 base, and 6 bases stayed unmatched. The CDR3 runs 16 residues. The CDR3 DNA reads as TGTGCCAGCAGCTTAGTCTTAACTAGCGTCCAAGAGACCCAGTACTTC. It encodes CASSLVLTSVQETQYF.

CDR3 sequence (DNA): TGTGCCAGCAGCCCAGGGGGAGCCGGTCGTACCGGGGAGCTGTTTTTT. Protein product: CASSPGGAGRTGELFF. This rearrangement joins TRBV11-3 to TRBJ2-2; 7 bases are shared with TRBD1. The CDR3 spans 16 residues. CDR1 is SGHNT, CDR2 YENEEA, per germline. Trimming at V came to 5 bases and at J to 5 bases, leaving 11 bases not matched to a gene.

This rearrangement joins TRBV7-9 to TRBJ2-1; no clear D. Germline assignment: CDR1 SEHNR and CDR2 FQNEAQ (reference sequence). The CDR3 runs 15 residues. V was clipped by 2 bases and J by 4 bases, with 12 bases between them. CDR3 protein: CASSLLNTGYNEQFF. The DNA for the CDR3 is TGTGCCAGCAGCTTACTTAACACCGGGTACAATGAGCAGTTCTTC.

The chain carries TRBV24-1 and TRBJ2-2; D ambiguous. The CDR3 totals 14 residues. Germline CDR1 KGHDR, CDR2 SFDVKD. V was trimmed by 1 base and J by 5 bases, leaving 7 bases between them. CDR3 in DNA: TGTGCCACCAGTGATTTCACGGCGACCGGGGAGCTGTTTTTT. Protein product: CATSDFTATGELFF.

V is TRBV27 and J is TRBJ2-6; no clear D gene. Germline V gene sequence: CDR1 MNHEY, CDR2 SMNVEV (reference sequence). The CDR3 consists of 15 residues. V dropped 5 bases and J dropped 0 bases, with 8 bases sitting between them. The CDR3 DNA reads TGTGCCAGCAGTGGACGGTACTCTGGGGCCAACGTCCTGACTTTC. Protein product: CASSGRYSGANVLTF.

This clonotype was observed a handful of times. The rearrangement links TRBV6-2 or TRBV6-3 to TRBJ2-7; D ambiguous. Germline-derived CDR1 and CDR2 are MNHEY and SVGEGT. Between the trimmed V and J ends, which lost 4 bases and 5 bases, there was a span of 15 bases. There are 14 residues in the CDR3. CDR3 amino acids: CASSSLQGSHEQYF. CDR3 bases: TGTGCCAGCAGTTCACTACAAGGCTCTCACGAGCAGTACTTC.

The chain carries TRBV5-1 and TRBJ2-3; 9 positions match TRBD2. Looked up from germline, CDR1 is SGHRS and CDR2 is YFSETQ. V lost 6 bases, J lost 0 bases, and 5 bases stayed unmatched. The CDR3 covers 15 residues. CDR3 nucleotide sequence: TGCGCCAGCATCCCTAGCGGGGCTAGCACAGATACGCAGTATTTT. It is translated as CASIPSGASTDTQYF.

This sequence joins TRBV5-1 and TRBJ2-5; D could derive from TRBD1 or TRBD2 (5 bases each). In germline, CDR1 is SGHRS, CDR2 YFSETQ. There are 15 residues in the CDR3. Trimming cost V 5 bases and J 2 bases, with 16 bases left between them. DNA of the CDR3: TGCGCCAGCAGACGGAGTCTGGGGGTTCAAGAGACCCAGTACTTC. As protein: CASRRSLGVQETQYF.

V usage is TRBV5-1 and J usage is TRBJ2-7; the D is unclear. The CDR3 loop spans 14 amino acids. Trimming left V 2 bases short and J 3 bases short, with 12 bases between. Germline CDR1 SGHRS, CDR2 YFSETQ. CDR3 region: CASSFSTQNYEQYF. CDR3 in DNA: TGCGCCAGCAGCTTCAGTACCCAGAACTACGAGCAGTACTTC.